The 14 T cell receptor beta chains below were found in one sample sequenced in a study of T-cell reconstitution after alpha-beta-depleted transplantation in children. Unique molecular identifiers were used in preparing the TCRbeta library. TCRdb fed the PCR reads into MiXCR, producing one record per CDR3 protein. The sample holds approximately 1,000,000 distinct CDR3 sequences, 25% to 35% seen once. The input for sequencing was PBMCs, mostly from graft donor cells, taken 360 days after TCRalphabeta/CD19-depleted stem cell transplant. Receptors originate from a boy under two years old who had a stem cell transplant for SCID, so the T cells may come from the graft donor.

In its sample, this clonotype was seen a few times. The genes are TRBV20-1 and TRBJ2-1; 9 nucleotides match TRBD2. Trimming at V came to 5 bases and at J to 4 bases, leaving 6 bases not matched to a gene. Germline assignment: CDR1 DFQATT and CDR2 SNEGSKA (reference sequence). The CDR3 is made up of 14 amino acids. In DNA, the CDR3 is TGCAGTGCTCTCAGCGGGGGGCGGTACAATGAGCAGTTCTTC. Translated: CSALSGGRYNEQFF.

This clonotype was recorded a few times. This chain connects TRBV15 to TRBJ2-5; a weak D match, TRBD2 (6 bases). The CDR3 covers 15 residues. Germline CDR1 is LNHNV and CDR2 is YYDKDF (reference sequence). The V gene lost 1 base and the J gene lost 5 bases, with 14 bases spanning the gap. The CDR3 DNA sequence: TGTGCCACCAGCAGAGGATTCGCAGGAGGGGAGACCCAGTACTTC. Protein product: CATSRGFAGGETQYF.

The chain combines TRBV10-2 with TRBJ2-3; D is unclear. This CDR3 spans 15 amino acids. With 0 bases removed from V and 5 bases from J, the gap between germline ends came to 12 bases. Per the germline V gene, CDR1 is WSHSY and CDR2 is SAAADI. The DNA of the CDR3 is TGCGCCAGCAGTGAGTCGAGGAATTTGGTAGATACGCAGTATTTT. Residues: CASSESRNLVDTQYF.

The chain combines TRBV20-1 with TRBJ1-6; a possible D gene is TRBD1 (5 bases). The CDR3 contains 15 residues. With 6 bases removed from V and 8 bases from J, the gap between germline ends came to 20 bases. From germline, CDR1 is DFQATT and CDR2 SNEGSKA (reference sequence). CDR3: CSAIVKWGVHSPLHF. CDR3 nucleotide sequence: TGCAGTGCCATAGTTAAGTGGGGGGTTCATTCACCCCTCCACTTT.

The chain combines TRBV6-1 with TRBJ1-1, with D possibly matching TRBD1 (6 bases). Germline lookup yields CDR1 MNHNS and CDR2 SASEGT. V lost 8 bases, J lost 0 bases, and 22 bases lay in between. The CDR3 extends over 17 amino acids. CDR3 sequence: CASFKWGAKTMNTEAFF. Here the CDR3 DNA reads TGTGCCAGCTTCAAATGGGGGGCGAAAACCATGAACACTGAAGCTTTCTTT.

This clonotype was counted at least ten times. The chain has TRBV24-1 and TRBJ1-5, with 8 bases identical to TRBD1. There are 15 residues in the CDR3. V shed 6 bases, J shed 6 bases, and the junction held 9 bases outside the gene matches. The germline V gene has CDR1 KGHDR and CDR2 SFDVKD. The CDR3 sequence is CATSSGRGRLQPQHF. In DNA form, the CDR3 reads TGTGCCACCAGTTCAGGCAGGGGGCGCCTTCAGCCCCAGCATTTT.

A few counts support this clonotype. CDR3 nucleotide sequence: TGTGCCAGCAGCTCCCTGAGTCGGTACGAGCAGTACTTC. This translates into CASSSLSRYEQYF. The chain joins TRBV7-3 to TRBJ2-7; no clear D gene. The CDR3 is made up of 13 amino acids. The V gene lost 4 bases and the J gene lost 4 bases, with 11 bases spanning the gap. In germline, CDR1 is SGHTA, CDR2 FQGTGA.

V is TRBV7-6 and J is TRBJ2-2; 14 bases are a match to TRBD2. The V gene's germline CDR1 is SGHVS and CDR2 FNYEAQ. The V gene end was trimmed by 5 bases and the J gene end by 4 bases; junction bases not matched to a gene: 3. The CDR3 contains 16 residues. This chain's CDR3 is CASSPGTSGGTGELFF. The CDR3 nucleotides read TGTGCCAGCAGCCCCGGGACTAGCGGGGGCACCGGGGAGCTGTTTTTT.

The table lists this clonotype with a few counts. The gene calls are TRBV20-1 and TRBJ2-5; 8 bases line up with TRBD1. There are 14 residues in the CDR3. Germline V gene lookup returns CDR1 DFQATT and CDR2 SNEGSKA (reference sequence). V was pared by 6 bases and J by 4 bases, with 10 bases of the junction left unmatched. The CDR3 region has the DNA TGCAGTGCCGCAGGACAGGGAGTGTCAGAGACCCAGTACTTC. It codes for CSAAGQGVSETQYF.

This clonotype was seen a handful of times. V and J are TRBV5-1 and TRBJ2-7; 8 positions agree with TRBD1. The trim removed 4 bases at V and 6 bases at J, leaving 9 bases unmatched. The CDR3 sequence is 14 residues long. The germline gives CDR1 SGHRS, CDR2 YFSETQ. The CDR3 protein is CASSLRDRQLEQYF. CDR3 in DNA: TGCGCCAGCAGCCTACGGGACAGGCAACTCGAGCAGTACTTC.

This clonotype was seen ten or more times. V and J are TRBV12-3 or TRBV12-4 and TRBJ1-2, with TRBD1 matching 10 bases. Losses at the gene ends were 6 bases for V and 4 bases for J; bases not matched to a gene: 11. The CDR3 consists of 16 residues. CDR3 nucleotides: TGTGCCAGCAGGCGGCCGGGACAGGGGCCAGGCTATGGCTACACCTTC. Residues: CASRRPGQGPGYGYTF.

CDR3 loop: CASTLSGGALFEQYF. The CDR3 nucleotides read TGTGCCAGCACCCTTAGCGGGGGGGCCTTATTCGAGCAGTACTTC. The chain has TRBV12-3 or TRBV12-4 and TRBJ2-7; 11 positions agree with TRBD2. Trimming removed 7 bases from V and 6 bases from J; junction bases left unmatched: 11. The CDR3 is made up of 15 amino acids.

In its sample, this clonotype was seen a few times. The rearrangement uses TRBV11-1 and TRBJ2-5; 7 positions agree with TRBD1. Trimming took 1 base from V and 5 from J; bases not matched to a gene: 7. The CDR3 is 15 residues long. The germline gives CDR1 SGHAT, CDR2 FQDESV (reference sequence). CDR3 sequence: CASSLEGGRKETQYF. The CDR3, as DNA: TGTGCCAGCAGCTTAGAAGGGGGCAGAAAGGAGACCCAGTACTTC.

In this sample, this clonotype turned up a few times. This CDR3 is CATKRRDYNNEQFF. The CDR3 DNA is TGTGCCACCAAGCGCCGGGACTACAACAATGAGCAGTTCTTC. The J gene is TRBJ2-1, the V gene TRBV28, with 7 bases lining up with TRBD2. CDR1 is MDHEN, CDR2 SYDVKM, per germline. The V segment lost 10 bases and the J segment 5 bases; nucleotides outside the gene matches: 11. There are 14 residues in the CDR3.